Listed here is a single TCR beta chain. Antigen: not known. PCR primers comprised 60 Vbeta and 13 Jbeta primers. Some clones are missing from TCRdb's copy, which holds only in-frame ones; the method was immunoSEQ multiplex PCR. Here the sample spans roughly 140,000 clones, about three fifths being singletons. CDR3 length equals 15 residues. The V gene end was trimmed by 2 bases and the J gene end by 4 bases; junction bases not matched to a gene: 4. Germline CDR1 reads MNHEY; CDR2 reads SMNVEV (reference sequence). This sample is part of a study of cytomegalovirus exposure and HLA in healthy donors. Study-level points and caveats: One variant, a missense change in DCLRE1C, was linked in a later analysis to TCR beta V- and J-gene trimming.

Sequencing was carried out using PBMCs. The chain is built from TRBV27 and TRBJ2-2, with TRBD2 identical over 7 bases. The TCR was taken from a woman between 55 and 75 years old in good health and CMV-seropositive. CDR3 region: CASSLAGDVTGELFF. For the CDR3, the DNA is TGTGCCAGCAGTTTAGCGGGAGATGTCACCGGGGAGCTGTTTTTT.